This TCR beta chain was captured by sequencing in a study of CD8+ T cells in alopecia areata (dated by TCRdb to the late 2010s). Regarding the complete study: The treated patients, all with moderate-to-severe alopecia areata, were enrolled in an open-label pilot trial of oral tofacitinib given at 5 to 10 mg twice daily. The SALT score, which quantifies the percentage of affected scalp surface area, was used to measure disease severity in treated patients. Tofacitinib-treated patients had biopsies at baseline and at 4 and 24 weeks of treatment, with a later scalp biopsy in several patients. Patients received tofacitinib for 6 to 18 months and were then followed off drug for 6 months to check for delayed response and recurrence. RNA was extracted with the PAXgene miRNA kit for fixed scalp, the miRNeasy kit for PBMCs, and the RNeasy kit for mouse skin. TCRbeta CDR3 regions were amplified by immunoSEQ multiplex PCR with 35 Vbeta forward and 13 Jbeta reverse primers. On the human side, TCRbeta sequencing was run on scalp tissue and on sorted CD4+ and CD8+ peripheral blood T cells from healthy controls and from alopecia areata patients with either patchy or totalis/universalis disease. In both human patients and the C3H/HeJ mouse model, the study applied high-throughput TCRbeta sequencing to look at T cell clonal expansion in alopecia areata. Scalp clonality was compared among normal scalp (n=4), patchy alopecia areata scalp (n=8), and alopecia totalis/universalis scalp (n=8). General findings and caveats noted by the study authors: Unlike mouse skin, where gammadelta T cells dominate, normal human skin contains resident alphabeta T cells that get sequenced too, which complicates analysis of the scalp TCR repertoire. Shared TCR sequences between patients were less evident than in mice, which may be partly attributable to HLA diversity in the patient population. Tofacitinib significantly decreased scalp clonality and the number of expanded CD8+ clones among the top 100 scalp clones. During tofacitinib treatment, many expanded lesional clones stuck around in both scalp and blood, and this persistence may partly explain why relapse happens after treatment is stopped. Lesional scalp, especially in alopecia totalis/universalis, showed higher clonality and more expanded CD8+ clones than normal scalp, suggesting antigenic drive. Because the treated cohort was small and had only one nonresponder, larger studies are needed to examine links between baseline CD8+ expansion and response.

The time point label on this specimen signifies: around 22 weeks on oral tofacitinib. The intended sense of this specimen's treatment or condition label: oral pan-JAK inhibitor, 5-10 mg twice daily. Peripheral blood and lesional scalp punch biopsies were obtained from patients with alopecia areata. PBMCs were isolated by density centrifugation and stained for CD3, CD4 and CD8, and CD4+ and CD8+ T cells were sorted on a FACSAria. Looking up the germline V gene (reference sequence) yields CDR1 GTSNPN and CDR2 SVGIG. Including cysteine and phenylalanine, the CDR3 has 10 amino acids. Of the read, only the CDR3 DNA is kept; its 30 bases are in frame from base 1. The junction carries 1 base between V and J, which are trimmed by 0 bases and 5 bases respectively. Points on this clone: What this receptor recognizes is not known. The record has no base qualities; no much larger clone is one base away. Other DNA sequences from this sample encode an identical CDR3 as well.

Receptor amplification or capture employed the immunoSEQ multiplex PCR assay. RNA was extracted from all samples and reverse transcribed into cDNA, which served as template for TCR sequencing. First-strand cDNA was synthesized with SuperScript III using a 2:1 mix of oligo-dT and random hexamers. Amplification bias was assessed with a synthetic immune receptor repertoire, and residual bias was removed computationally. The paper's processing steps were these. After raw reads were preprocessed to remove errors, the CDR3 was defined following IMGT conventions as running from the conserved cysteine to phenylalanine. Clonality was computed by normalizing Shannon entropy by log2 of the number of productive unique TCRs and subtracting the result from 1. Scalp TCRbeta sequences were cross-referenced with sorted blood CD4 and CD8 repertoires so that the CD4 or CD8 identity of scalp clones could be inferred. Entries here come from immuneACCESS through TCRdb and include only in-frame sequences with V and J called. Some clones fail to appear in such tables; in the studies checked, an unresolved V gene covers under half of the shortfall, and the cause of the remainder is unknown. That table supplies the V and J calls and clone size; D and trimming were determined from the DNA. In this sample the table shows 190,000 or so clones, 58% of which occur a single time. 5.5% of the sample goes to the ten largest clones.

The specimen was CD4+ T cells sorted from blood, collected at week 24, from a patient treated with tofacitinib. The chain links TRBV30 with TRBJ2-5; the D gene is not confidently resolved. The origin of this receptor is a human donor with alopecia areata. For the CDR3, the sequence is CAWSVETQYF. The base sequence is TGTGCCTGGAGTGTGGAGACCCAGTACTTC.